The 27 T cell receptor beta chains below all came from one sample that was sequenced in a study of neurological immune-mediated disorders. Each CDR3 protein gets one entry after TCRdb re-called the 5' RACE reads with MiXCR. Altogether some 37,000 distinct CDR3 sequences are present, about 3.3% being singletons, with the ten largest covering more than 7%. Time point denoted: longitudinal time-point 1 (baseline). The sample comprised PBMCs. The receptors were gathered from a woman between 55 and 75 years old with multiple sclerosis.

This clonotype has a count of ten or more. The rearrangement uses TRBV27 and TRBJ2-2; D unresolved. The germline CDR1 and CDR2 sequences are MNHEY and SMNVEV (reference sequence). The CDR3 has 18 amino acids. Trimming shortened V by 4 bases and J by 0 bases, and 18 bases separated the two germline ends. The CDR3 sequence is CASSSFLGLGPNTGELFF. DNA of the CDR3: TGTGCCAGCAGTTCCTTCCTGGGCCTCGGGCCGAACACCGGGGAGCTGTTTTTT.

This clonotype was observed at least ten times. The chain recombines TRBV7-9 with TRBJ1-5; 7 bases agree with TRBD1. This CDR3 region has 13 residues. Per the germline V gene, CDR1 is SEHNR and CDR2 is FQNEAQ (reference sequence). V was clipped by 5 bases and J by 6 bases; unmatched bases: 4. In DNA, the CDR3 is TGTGCCAGCAGCCGCCCAGGGGGTCAGCCCCAGCATTTT. It codes for CASSRPGGQPQHF.

In its sample, this clonotype was seen many times. This chain uses TRBV5-1 with TRBJ1-5, with 10 bases that match TRBD1. The CDR3 has 18 amino acids. V trimming: 4 bases; J trimming: 3 bases; junction bases outside the gene matches: 13. CDR1 is SGHRS and CDR2 is YFSETQ in the germline V gene. CDR3 DNA: TGCGCCAGCAGCCCCGGACAGGGGGGGTTTTTTGACAATCAGCCCCAGCATTTT. It is translated as CASSPGQGGFFDNQPQHF.

Worth noting for this clonotype: Since a much larger clone is just one base distant, this may be a read error. This is likely a read error, given that the CDR3 carries no conserved phenylalanine or tryptophan at its end. This chain joins TRBV6-6 and TRBJ2-7, with 8 bases fitting TRBD1. The V segment lost 3 bases and the J segment 6 bases; nucleotides outside the gene matches: 16. The CDR3 consists of 17 residues. CDR1 and CDR2 from the germline V gene are MNHNY and SVGAGI (reference sequence). CDR3 amino acids: CASSYPIRQGSPSEQYY. CDR3 sequence (DNA): TGTGCCAGCAGTTATCCCATTCGACAGGGGTCCCCGAGCGAGCAGTACTAC.

This clonotype showed up many times. The J gene is TRBJ2-2, the V gene TRBV5-1, with D hard to call. Per germline, CDR1 SGHRS and CDR2 YFSETQ. The V gene lost 4 bases and the J gene lost 5 bases, with 12 bases spanning the gap. The CDR3 length is 14 residues. CDR3 coding DNA: TGCGCCAGCAGCCTGACCGTTATGACCGGGGAGCTGTTTTTT. Translated: CASSLTVMTGELFF.

The count of this clonotype is one. CDR3 nucleotides: TGTGCCAGCAGTTCCGGGCTTCCCCATCAGCCCCAGCATTTT. Translated, it gives CASSSGLPHQPQHF. The gene calls are TRBV2 and TRBJ1-5, with no clear D. V was shortened by 5 bases and J by 5 bases, with 13 bases between the two germline ends. Germline CDR1 is SNHLY and CDR2 is FYNNEI. CDR3 size: 14 residues. Using reference TRBV2 and TRBJ1-5 for the parts outside the CDR3, the full variable domain is EPEVTQTPSHQVTQMGQEVILRCVPISNHLYFYWYRQILGQKVEFLVSFYNNEISEKSEIFDDQFSVERPDGSNFTLKIRSTKLEDSAMYFCASSSGLPHQPQHFGDGTRLSIL.

This clonotype was seen only a few times. This chain connects TRBV12-3 or TRBV12-4 to TRBJ2-3, with a possible D match to TRBD2 (5 bases). This CDR3 region has 12 residues. V lost 5 bases and J 5 bases, leaving 8 bases between the germline ends. CDR3 DNA: TGTGCCAGCAGTCCTGCGGGAGATACGCAGTATTTT. Its protein product is CASSPAGDTQYF.

The sample holds many counts of this clonotype. The chain combines TRBV7-8 with TRBJ1-1; D is undetermined. Per germline, CDR1 SGHVS and CDR2 FQNEAQ. The CDR3 has 14 amino acids. Trimming left V 2 bases short and J 1 base short, with 8 bases between. CDR3 in amino acids: CASSLYLGNTEAFF. The CDR3 DNA sequence: TGTGCCAGCAGCTTATATCTGGGGAACACTGAAGCTTTCTTT. The full variable domain, with the rest looked up from reference TRBV7-8 and TRBJ1-1, is GAGVSQSPRYKVAKRGQDVALRCDPISGHVSLFWYQQALGQGPEFLTYFQNEAQLDKSGLPSDRFFAERPEGSVSTLKIQRTQQEDSAVYLCASSLYLGNTEAFFGQGTRLTVV.

This clonotype was seen a single time. The chain recombines TRBV4-1 with TRBJ2-7; tentatively, D is TRBD1 (6 bases). This CDR3 spans 14 amino acids. The V end was cut by 4 bases, the J end by 2 bases, with 12 bases between. Germline assignment: CDR1 MGHRA and CDR2 YSYEKL. The CDR3 sequence: CASSPSGQPYEQYF. The DNA of the CDR3 is TGCGCCAGCAGCCCTTCGGGACAACCCTACGAGCAGTACTTC.

This clonotype was recorded at least ten times. The chain carries TRBV5-1 and TRBJ2-7; no definite D call. The CDR3 is made up of 12 amino acids. The V gene lost 8 bases and the J gene lost 6 bases, with 15 bases spanning the gap. Germline CDR1 reads SGHRS; CDR2 reads YFSETQ. The CDR3 sequence: CASRPPNGEQYF. The CDR3 DNA follows: TGCGCCAGTAGACCCCCCAATGGCGAGCAGTACTTC.

This clonotype was found many times. The genes are TRBV30 and TRBJ1-1; the D gene is possibly TRBD1 (5 bases). This CDR3 spans 12 amino acids. Trimming pared 3 bases from V and 10 bases from J, leaving 15 bases between. The germline V gene has CDR1 GTSNPN and CDR2 SVGIG (reference sequence). The CDR3 DNA sequence: TGTGCCTGGAGCGCTTCAGGGTTCGGAGCTTTCTTT. Encoded protein: CAWSASGFGAFF.

This clonotype was seen repeatedly, ten times or more. V gene TRBV12-3 or TRBV12-4 combines with J gene TRBJ2-2; possible D gene TRBD2, 6 bases. V was shortened by 6 bases and J by 5 bases, with 13 bases between the two germline ends. The CDR3 contains 14 residues. This CDR3 reads CASSRGRGTGELFF. CDR3 in DNA: TGTGCCAGCAGCCGCGGACGGGGGACCGGGGAGCTGTTTTTT.

At least ten counts were recorded for this clonotype. This rearrangement joins TRBV4-2 to TRBJ2-1; possible D gene TRBD2, 5 bases. This CDR3 spans 13 amino acids. Per the germline V gene, CDR1 is LGHNA and CDR2 is YNFKEQ. The germline V and J ends were trimmed by 4 bases and 9 bases, with 13 bases remaining between them. The CDR3 DNA follows: TGTGCCAGCAGCCCAACTCTAGAGGGTGAGCAGTTCTTC. Translated: CASSPTLEGEQFF.

In its sample, this clonotype was seen many times. V gene TRBV12-3 or TRBV12-4 combines with J gene TRBJ2-1; 9 nucleotides agree with TRBD1. The CDR3 totals 15 residues. The V segment lost 5 bases and the J segment 7 bases; nucleotides outside the gene matches: 9. The CDR3 spells CASSRRTGVKNEQFF. The DNA for the CDR3 is TGTGCCAGCAGTCGAAGGACAGGGGTAAAGAATGAGCAGTTCTTC.

Ten or more counts support this clonotype. The chain has TRBV20-1 and TRBJ1-5; possibly TRBD1 for D (5 bases). The ends were cut back, 5 bases at V and 1 base at J, with 15 bases in the middle. Germline V lookup: CDR1 DFQATT, CDR2 SNEGSKA (reference sequence). This CDR3 has 15 amino acids. Here the CDR3 DNA reads TGCAGTGCTGCCCCCAGGGAGGGAAGCAATCAGCCCCAGCATTTT. This encodes CSAAPREGSNQPQHF.

This clonotype was observed many times. The chain links TRBV5-1 to TRBJ1-2; a weak D match, TRBD1 (6 bases). This CDR3 has 14 amino acids. The V and J ends lost 3 bases and 7 bases respectively, with 16 bases between them. CDR1 and CDR2 from the germline V gene are SGHRS and YFSETQ. For the CDR3, the DNA is TGCGCCAGCAGCTCTGTGGGGGACAATCCTGGCTACACCTTC. The encoded protein is CASSSVGDNPGYTF.

This clonotype was detected ten times or more. The chain combines TRBV6-5 with TRBJ2-7, with 8 bases that match TRBD2. CDR3 length: 15 amino acids. With V trimmed by 6 bases and J by 3 bases, 10 bases remained unmatched. Germline CDR1 and CDR2: MNHEY and SVGAGI. CDR3: CASRADTGGRYEQYF. The CDR3 region has the DNA TGTGCCAGCAGAGCAGACACGGGGGGGCGCTACGAGCAGTACTTC.

Many counts were recorded for this clonotype. V is TRBV7-7 and J is TRBJ2-7; TRBD1 matches 10 bases. The V and J ends lost 5 bases and 5 bases, in that order; junction bases with no gene match: 6. CDR1 and CDR2 from the germline V gene are SSHAT and FNYEAQ (reference sequence). There are 14 residues in the CDR3. The CDR3 DNA reads TGTGCCAGCAGCCGAACCGGGACAGGGGACGAGCAGTACTTC. Protein sequence: CASSRTGTGDEQYF.

This clonotype was counted many times. The chain couples TRBV6-1 to TRBJ2-3; D perhaps matches TRBD1 (7 bases). Germline V gene data show CDR1 as MNHNS and CDR2 as SASEGT. V gave up 4 bases and J gave up 3 bases, with 17 bases separating them. This CDR3 has 16 residues. In DNA, the CDR3 is TGTGCCAGCAGTGCAAGACAGGGAGGAAGAACAGATACGCAGTATTTT. Translation gives CASSARQGGRTDTQYF.

This clonotype showed up many times. The rearrangement joins TRBV7-8 to TRBJ2-1, with D possibly matching TRBD1 (5 bases). Germline V lookup: CDR1 SGHVS, CDR2 FQNEAQ. The V gene lost 1 base and the J gene lost 6 bases, with 7 bases spanning the gap. This CDR3 contains 13 residues. The CDR3 reads CASSLVGANEQFF. The DNA for the CDR3 is TGTGCCAGCAGCTTAGTTGGGGCCAATGAGCAGTTCTTC. Together with reference TRBV7-8 and TRBJ2-1, the CDR3 gives the full variable domain: GAGVSQSPRYKVAKRGQDVALRCDPISGHVSLFWYQQALGQGPEFLTYFQNEAQLDKSGLPSDRFFAERPEGSVSTLKIQRTQQEDSAVYLCASSLVGANEQFFGPGTRLTVL.

This clonotype was observed many times. This chain connects TRBV5-8 to TRBJ1-2; 8 bases are a match to TRBD1. Looked up from germline, CDR1 is SGHTS and CDR2 is YDEGEE. After removal of 4 bases from V and 8 bases from J, the junction contained 10 bases not matched to a gene. This CDR3 has 14 amino acids. CDR3 loop: CASSLGQGSEGYTF. The CDR3 DNA reads TGTGCCAGCAGCCTTGGACAGGGATCGGAGGGCTACACCTTC.

This clonotype was detected ten times or more. This chain links TRBV5-5 with TRBJ1-2; possible D gene TRBD1, 6 bases. The CDR3 loop spans 14 amino acids. Per the germline V gene, CDR1 is SGHKS and CDR2 is YYEKEE (reference sequence). Trimming shortened V by 4 bases and J by 2 bases, and 12 bases separated the two germline ends. CDR3 sequence: CASSNNQGNYGYTF. The CDR3 DNA reads TGTGCCAGCAGCAATAACCAGGGGAACTATGGCTACACCTTC.

With respect to this clonotype: Given a much more abundant clone one base away, this may be a read error. The rearrangement uses TRBV20-1 and TRBJ1-1, with 8 nucleotides matching TRBD1. The germline CDR1 and CDR2 sequences are DFQATT and SNEGSKA (reference sequence). CDR3 length equals 13 residues. CDR3 protein: CSAMTGVVTAAFF. The CDR3 nucleotides are TGCAGTGCAATGACAGGGGTTGTCACTGCAGCTTTCTTT.

Ten or more counts support this clonotype. This rearrangement joins TRBV20-1 to TRBJ2-1, with TRBD1 matching 8 bases. CDR3 size: 15 residues. The germline gives CDR1 DFQATT, CDR2 SNEGSKA (reference sequence). Unmatched junction bases numbered 12, after V lost 5 bases and J lost 6 bases. CDR3 amino acids: CSAPDRVRYANEQFF. CDR3 nucleotides: TGCAGTGCTCCGGACAGGGTCCGATACGCCAATGAGCAGTTCTTC.

This clonotype was observed at least ten times. The chain combines TRBV29-1 with TRBJ2-1, with D possibly matching TRBD1 (5 bases). With 4 bases removed from V and 7 bases from J, the gap between germline ends came to 17 bases. This CDR3 has 14 amino acids. The V gene's germline CDR1 is SQVTM and CDR2 ANQGSEA. In DNA form, the CDR3 reads TGCAGCGTTGCTCGTGGGGCAGGGAAAAATGAGCAGTTCTTC. Translation: CSVARGAGKNEQFF.

This clonotype was seen many times. The CDR3 DNA reads TGCGCCAGCAGCCGCCCGACAGGGGGGGACACCGGGGAGCTGTTTTTT. Translating gives CASSRPTGGDTGELFF. The gene calls are TRBV5-1 and TRBJ2-2; 9 bases line up with TRBD1. CDR1 and CDR2 from the germline V gene are SGHRS and YFSETQ. V shed 4 bases, J shed 3 bases, and the junction held 7 bases outside the gene matches. The CDR3 spans 16 residues.

This clonotype was counted many times. V gene TRBV7-9 combines with J gene TRBJ2-1; D gene ambiguous. The CDR3 is made up of 12 amino acids. CDR1 and CDR2 (germline): SEHNR, FQNEAQ (reference sequence). Trimming removed 1 base at V and 10 bases at J, with 8 bases between. The CDR3: CASSLVSLEQFF. Here the CDR3 DNA reads TGTGCCAGCAGCTTAGTTTCTCTCGAGCAGTTCTTC.